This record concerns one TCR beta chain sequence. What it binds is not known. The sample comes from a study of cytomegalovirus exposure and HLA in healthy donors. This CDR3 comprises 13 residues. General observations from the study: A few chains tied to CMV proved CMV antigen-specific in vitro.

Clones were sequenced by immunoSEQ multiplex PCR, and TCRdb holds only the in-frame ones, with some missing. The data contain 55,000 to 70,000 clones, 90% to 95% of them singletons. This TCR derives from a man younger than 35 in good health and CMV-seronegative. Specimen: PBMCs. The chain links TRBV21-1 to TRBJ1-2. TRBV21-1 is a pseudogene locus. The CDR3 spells CASSKHGVYGYTF. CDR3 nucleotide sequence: TGTGCCAGCAGCAAACACGGGGTTTATGGCTACACCTTC.